This TCR beta chain stems from a study of OX40 agonist ivuxolimab in advanced cancers. Background on the study: Males comprised 82.7% of the group, whose mean age was about 60 years (range roughly 23 to 90).

Turning to this clone: Its target is unknown.

Germline-derived CDR1 and CDR2 are MNHNS and SASEGT. The CDR3 is 15 amino acids. Trimming removed 8 bases at V and 2 bases at J, with 17 bases between. The table came from immunoSEQ multiplex PCR; TCRdb's copy has only in-frame clones and leaves some out. The table records about 42,000 clones, around 84% of them present only once. Study-wide points: At 0.1 to 3.0 mg/kg, clonal expansion of CD4+ and CD8+ blood T cells had occurred by week 6.

The receptor was derived from an adult with an advanced solid tumor such as melanoma, head and neck, liver or kidney cancer. This chain links TRBV6-1 with TRBJ2-3, with a weak D call TRBD1 (6 bases). The input for sequencing was CD4+ or CD8+ T cells sorted from blood, taken in a trial of the OX40 agonist ivuxolimab. The DNA for the CDR3 is TGTGCCAGCCCAGGGGCTTACGCGCCCACAGATACGCAGTATTTT. Translating it yields CASPGAYAPTDTQYF.